Below, one T cell receptor beta chain is given with its context. Its specificity is unknown. This entry belongs to a study of T cell repertoires in cytomegalovirus infection. About the study: Public TCR beta signatures indicated both CMV infection and matching HLA type. Whole-study results and caveats: HLA-C-restricted, CMV-specific TCR beta clonotypes were dominant ex vivo.

TCRdb re-called the reads through MiXCR, storing one row per CDR3 protein. The data hold hundreds of thousands of distinct CDR3 sequences, with approximately 25% observed a single time. Germline assignment: CDR1 LGHNA and CDR2 YSLEER. This CDR3 spans 13 amino acids. With V trimmed by 3 bases and J by 6 bases, 4 bases remained unmatched. The chain employs TRBV4-3 and TRBJ1-1, with 7 bases fitting TRBD1. The receptor's source is a human donor in good health (CMV status not recorded). Some clones in this sample may be carry-over from other donors' samples. The sample taken for sequencing was CD8+ T cells from PBMCs. The CDR3 is CASSQTGLSEAFF. CDR3 sequence (DNA): TGCGCCAGCAGCCAGACAGGGTTGTCTGAAGCTTTCTTT.